Below, one TCR beta chain is given with its context. Its antigen is still unknown. These data originate in a study of CD8 T cell repertoires and HIV-1 epitope variants. About the research overall: Controls were a CMV, EBV and flu pool, Ebola AY9, and no peptide. IL-2, IL-7 and IL-15 were added on days 3 and 7 of 10-day cultures.

The assay was immunoSEQ multiplex PCR, and TCRdb's table has in-frame clones only and misses some. The data show roughly 4,200 clones, around 68% seen once. V was pared by 4 bases and J by 6 bases, with 12 bases between. The CDR3 has 13 amino acids. The germline gives CDR1 LNHDA, CDR2 SQIVND (reference sequence). The sequence was collected from a male donor with HIV. This chain uses TRBV19 with TRBJ1-2; tentative D call: TRBD1 (5 bases). Sequenced material: cultured CD8+ T cells derived from PBMCs. CDR3: CASSRGPRDGYTF. The CDR3, as DNA: TGTGCCAGTAGTAGGGGACCTAGAGATGGCTACACCTTC. Looking up the rest from reference TRBV19 and TRBJ1-2 gives the full variable domain: DGGITQSPKYLFRKEGQNVTLSCEQNLNHDAMYWYRQDPGQGLRLIYYSQIVNDFQKGDIAEGYSVSREKKESFPLTVTSAQKNPTAFYLCASSRGPRDGYTFGSGTRLTVV.